The present T cell receptor beta chain was sequenced within a study of blood T cells in healthy people across ages. Study-wide points: TCR beta diversity, measured per million T cells, fell in a roughly linear way with age. Among long-lived donors, naive CD4+ cells were more numerous and diversity higher than in aged donors.

About this clonotype: Its antigen remains unidentified.

The donors, healthy Caucasians from Russia, were aged roughly 6 to 90. It was with a sample-barcoded 5' primer and a J-beta primer mix that a second PCR of roughly 6 to 12 cycles was run. One entry per CDR3 protein results from TCRdb running MiXCR on the 5' RACE reads. The top ten clones hold about 27% of a sample with approximately 800,000 distinct CDR3 sequences, under 80% of them seen once. The CDR3 totals 12 residues. Germline CDR1 and CDR2: LNHDA and SQIVND (reference sequence). Deletions cut 7 bases from V and 4 bases from J, with 10 bases between. This clonotype originated in a man aged 30 to 45 in good health. The sample was blood. This chain links TRBV19 with TRBJ1-2; D is undetermined. The CDR3 loop reads CASTPGSYGYTF. In DNA form, the CDR3 reads TGTGCCAGTACCCCGGGGAGCTATGGCTACACCTTC.